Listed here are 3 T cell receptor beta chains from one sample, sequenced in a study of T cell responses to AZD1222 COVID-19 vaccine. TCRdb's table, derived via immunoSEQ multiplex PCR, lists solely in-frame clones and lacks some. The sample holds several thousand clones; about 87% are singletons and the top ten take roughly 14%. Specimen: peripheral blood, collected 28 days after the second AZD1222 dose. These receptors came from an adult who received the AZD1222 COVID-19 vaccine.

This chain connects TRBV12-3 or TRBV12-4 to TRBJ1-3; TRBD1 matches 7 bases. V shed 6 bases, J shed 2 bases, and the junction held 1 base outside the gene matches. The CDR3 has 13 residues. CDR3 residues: CASRTGAGNTIYF. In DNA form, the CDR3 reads TGTGCCAGCAGAACAGGGGCTGGAAACACCATATATTTT.

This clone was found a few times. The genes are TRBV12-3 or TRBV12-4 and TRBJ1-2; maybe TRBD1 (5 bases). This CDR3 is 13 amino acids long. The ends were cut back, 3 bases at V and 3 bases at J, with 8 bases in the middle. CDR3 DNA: TGTGCCAGCAGTTTGGGGGGAGACTATGGCTACACCTTC. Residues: CASSLGGDYGYTF.

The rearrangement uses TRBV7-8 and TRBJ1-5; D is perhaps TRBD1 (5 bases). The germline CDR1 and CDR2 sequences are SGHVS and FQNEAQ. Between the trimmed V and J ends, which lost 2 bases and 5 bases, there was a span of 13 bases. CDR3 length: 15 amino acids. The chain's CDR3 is CASSLNQGRDQPQHF. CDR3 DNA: TGTGCCAGCAGCTTAAATCAGGGTCGGGATCAGCCCCAGCATTTT.